One sample yielded the 27 T cell receptor beta chains listed below, sequenced in a study of blood T cell repertoires in COVID-19. The protocol was immunoSEQ multiplex PCR, while the TCRdb copy is restricted to in-frame clones and leaves out a portion. The sample contains fewer than 85,000 clones, around 89% of which appear only once. What was sequenced was peripheral blood. Receptors were obtained from a human donor in a cohort sampled during active COVID-19.

This clone turned up a few times. The chain recombines TRBV7-6 with TRBJ2-7, with D perhaps TRBD1 (6 bases). V was pared by 5 bases and J by 0 bases, with 14 bases between. CDR3 length: 15 residues. Germline V CDR1 and CDR2: SGHVS, FNYEAQ. CDR3 protein: CASSVDQGFSYEQYF. The CDR3 DNA sequence: TGTGCCAGCAGCGTAGATCAGGGGTTCTCCTACGAGCAGTACTTC.

This clone is a singleton in its sample. One end of the junction is discordant with germline, which a read error may explain. The chain joins TRBV10-3 to TRBJ2-3; D is perhaps TRBD2 (5 bases). Germline V gives CDR1 ENHRY, CDR2 SYGVKD. There are 15 residues in the CDR3. CDR3 amino acids: CAISGGSDPTNTQYF. CDR3 sequence (DNA): TGTGCCATCAGTGGTGGTAGCGACCCCACAAATACGCAGTATTTT.

This chain links TRBV28 with TRBJ2-2, with 8 bases identical to TRBD1. Per germline, CDR1 MDHEN and CDR2 SYDVKM. V dropped 5 bases and J dropped 7; count of bases not matched to a gene: 12. The CDR3 consists of 16 residues. CDR3: CASSPPSGGLVGELFF. In DNA form, the CDR3 reads TGTGCCAGCAGTCCCCCGTCAGGGGGCTTGGTCGGGGAGCTGTTTTTT.

The chain combines TRBV3-1 (or the pseudogene TRBV3-2) with TRBJ1-1, with D tentatively TRBD1 (5 bases). CDR1 is LGHDT and CDR2 is YNNKEL in the germline V gene (reference sequence). V lost 1 base to trimming and J lost 3 bases, with 12 bases between them. The CDR3 is made up of 15 amino acids. The CDR3 bases are TGTGCCAGCAGCCAAGGGGGGGGGATGGACACTGAAGCTTTCTTT. This translates into CASSQGGGMDTEAFF.

V is TRBV19 and J is TRBJ1-2; D is perhaps TRBD1 (5 bases). Germline CDR1 and CDR2: LNHDA and SQIVND (reference sequence). This CDR3 has 16 residues. V was clipped by 1 base and J by 4 bases, with 16 bases between them. This chain's CDR3 is CASSIASGYGGYGYTF. In nucleotides, the CDR3 is TGTGCCAGTAGTATAGCATCAGGGTACGGGGGCTATGGCTACACCTTC.

The chain employs TRBV7-3 and TRBJ2-1, with a tentative D call TRBD1 (6 bases). Trimming stripped 5 bases from V and 6 bases from J, with 14 bases between. This CDR3 contains 14 residues. Germline V lookup: CDR1 SGHTA, CDR2 FQGTGA. In DNA form, the CDR3 reads TGTGCCAGCAGCGGGACATCTTCGGTCAATGAGCAGTTCTTC. Translated: CASSGTSSVNEQFF.

V usage is TRBV7-3 and J usage is TRBJ2-7; 10 positions match TRBD2. Germline CDR1 and CDR2: SGHTA and FQGTGA. This CDR3 contains 15 residues. The V gene end was trimmed by 2 bases and the J gene end by 2 bases; junction bases not matched to a gene: 3. This CDR3 reads CASSLQRGGPYEQYF. The CDR3 DNA reads TGTGCCAGCAGCTTACAGCGGGGGGGCCCCTACGAGCAGTACTTC. The full variable domain, rest sourced from reference TRBV7-3 and TRBJ2-7, is GAGVSQTPSNKVTEKGKYVELRCDPISGHTALYWYRQSLGQGPEFLIYFQGTGAADDSGLPNDRFFAVRPEGSVSTLKIQRTERGDSAVYLCASSLQRGGPYEQYFGPGTRLTVT.

The V gene is TRBV18, the J gene TRBJ1-1, with D perhaps matching TRBD1 (5 bases). Trimming left V 3 bases short and J 1 base short, with 12 bases between. CDR1 and CDR2 (germline): KGHSH, LQKENI. This CDR3 contains 15 residues. This CDR3 reads CASSPTQGWNTEAFF. For the CDR3, the DNA is TGTGCCAGCTCACCCACCCAGGGCTGGAACACTGAAGCTTTCTTT.

The sample holds a few counts of this clone. The V gene is TRBV7-8, the J gene TRBJ1-1; D unclear. Germline lookup yields CDR1 SGHVS and CDR2 FQNEAQ. The CDR3 runs to 13 residues. Trimming removed 0 bases from V and 8 bases from J, with 10 bases in between. The CDR3 spells CASSLAPGREAFF. CDR3 in DNA: TGTGCCAGCAGCTTAGCGCCTGGCAGAGAAGCTTTCTTT.

As regards this clone: Other DNA sequences in the sample encode the same CDR3. The chain uses TRBV7-2 and TRBJ1-3; D perhaps matches TRBD1 (6 bases). The CDR3 loop spans 15 amino acids. Germline V gives CDR1 SGHTA, CDR2 FQGNSA. Trimming left V 1 base short and J 2 bases short, with 9 bases between. The CDR3 loop reads CASSLVGGPGNTIYF. In DNA form, the CDR3 reads TGTGCCAGCAGCTTAGTGGGGGGGCCTGGAAACACCATATATTTT.

The rearrangement joins TRBV6-5 to TRBJ1-2; 10 bases agree with TRBD1. The CDR3 spans 14 residues. Trimming took 7 bases from V and 3 from J; bases not matched to a gene: 5. Per germline, CDR1 MNHEY and CDR2 SVGAGI. CDR3 DNA sequence: TGTGCCAGCACCGGGACAGGGGATTACTATGGCTACACCTTC. Translated: CASTGTGDYYGYTF.

As DNA, the CDR3 is TGTGCCAGCAGTTTAACAGGGAACACAGATACGCAGTATTTT. This encodes CASSLTGNTDTQYF. This chain joins TRBV28 and TRBJ2-3; D is possibly TRBD1 (6 bases). The germline V and J ends were trimmed by 2 bases and 2 bases, with 8 bases remaining between them. In germline, CDR1 is MDHEN, CDR2 SYDVKM. The CDR3 covers 14 residues.

The CDR3 DNA is TGTGCCAGCAGCTTGGACAGGGTGCAGCCCCAGCATTTT. Protein sequence: CASSLDRVQPQHF. The chain combines TRBV7-2 with TRBJ1-5; 8 bases agree with TRBD1. CDR3 length: 13 amino acids. Unmatched junction bases numbered 2, after V lost 3 bases and J lost 7 bases. Per germline, CDR1 SGHTA and CDR2 FQGNSA.

The J gene is TRBJ1-6, the V gene TRBV27; 9 nucleotides line up with TRBD1. The CDR3 has 16 amino acids. Germline V lookup: CDR1 MNHEY, CDR2 SMNVEV (reference sequence). Germline trimming cut 4 bases from V and 3 bases from J; bases unmatched to any gene: 4. CDR3 sequence: CASSYGQGLYNSPLHF. The CDR3 bases are TGTGCCAGCAGTTATGGACAGGGGCTCTATAATTCACCCCTCCACTTT.

V and J are TRBV3-1 (or the pseudogene TRBV3-2) and TRBJ1-2, with D unresolved. Between the trimmed V and J ends, which lost 1 base and 2 bases, there was a span of 5 bases. The CDR3 totals 13 residues. Germline V gene sequence: CDR1 LGHDT, CDR2 YNNKEL (reference sequence). This CDR3 is CASSQAGNYGYTF. The CDR3 DNA is TGTGCCAGCAGCCAAGCGGGAAACTATGGCTACACCTTC.

The chain carries TRBV6-1 and TRBJ1-1; 7 positions agree with TRBD1. Germline V gene data show CDR1 as MNHNS and CDR2 as SASEGT. The CDR3 loop spans 15 amino acids. V gave up 2 bases and J gave up 4 bases; unmatched junction bases: 7. CDR3 in DNA: TGTGCCAGCAGTGAACCGAACAGGGGCCCCACTGAAGCTTTCTTT. Translated, it gives CASSEPNRGPTEAFF.

The V gene is TRBV4-1, the J gene TRBJ2-1, with 9 positions matching TRBD1. The V and J ends lost 0 bases and 6 bases, in that order; junction bases with no gene match: 12. Per germline, CDR1 MGHRA and CDR2 YSYEKL. The CDR3 covers 18 residues. The CDR3 DNA is TGCGCCAGCAGCCAAGAAAGGGACAGGGTACTAGTGAGCAATGAGCAGTTCTTC. This codes for CASSQERDRVLVSNEQFF.

The rearrangement uses TRBV6-5 and TRBJ2-7, with 8 bases fitting TRBD2. CDR3 size: 15 residues. V dropped 6 bases and J dropped 1; count of bases not matched to a gene: 8. Looked up from germline, CDR1 is MNHEY and CDR2 is SVGAGI. The DNA for the CDR3 is TGTGCCAGCAGCCGATCGGGCGGGAGGTCCTACGAGCAGTACTTC. This gives the protein CASSRSGGRSYEQYF.

The chain combines TRBV7-9 with TRBJ1-5; TRBD1 matches at 9 bases. There are 14 residues in the CDR3. V lost 5 bases and J lost 7; bases outside the gene matches: 6. The germline V gene encodes CDR1 SEHNR and CDR2 FQNEAQ (reference sequence). The CDR3 here is CASSHRDREQPQHF. CDR3 sequence (DNA): TGTGCCAGCAGCCACCGGGACAGGGAACAGCCCCAGCATTTT.

This chain connects TRBV28 to TRBJ2-1; no firm D call. The germline V and J ends were trimmed by 3 bases and 7 bases, with 13 bases remaining between them. The CDR3 contains 14 residues. The V gene's germline CDR1 is MDHEN and CDR2 SYDVKM. The DNA of the CDR3 is TGTGCCAGCAGTTTCGATACAGTTGGAAATGAGCAGTTCTTC. Translation: CASSFDTVGNEQFF.

The V call is TRBV2, the J call TRBJ2-7, with 9 bases identical to TRBD1. The junction had 4 bases not matched to a gene; V was cut back by 6 bases and J by 1 base. Germline V gives CDR1 SNHLY, CDR2 FYNNEI. The CDR3 totals 14 residues. The CDR3 reads CASRGQGASYEQYF. In DNA form, the CDR3 reads TGTGCCAGCAGGGGACAGGGTGCATCCTACGAGCAGTACTTC.

The chain links TRBV7-9 to TRBJ2-7, with TRBD1 identical over 7 bases. Germline V gene sequence: CDR1 SEHNR, CDR2 FQNEAQ (reference sequence). Trimming cost V 2 bases and J 2 bases; bases outside gene matches: 3. CDR3 size: 14 residues. The CDR3 here is CASSLPGQTYEQYF. The CDR3, as DNA: TGTGCCAGCAGCTTACCGGGACAGACCTACGAGCAGTACTTC.

This chain joins TRBV7-9 and TRBJ2-5; TRBD2 is a possible D gene (6 bases). V was trimmed by 2 bases and J by 0 bases, leaving 16 bases between them. There are 17 residues in the CDR3. Germline assignment: CDR1 SEHNR and CDR2 FQNEAQ (reference sequence). Here the CDR3 DNA reads TGTGCCAGCAGCTTAACGGCGGGACTTCGAAACCAAGAGACCCAGTACTTC. Residues: CASSLTAGLRNQETQYF.

The rearrangement uses TRBV6-1 and TRBJ1-5; perhaps TRBD1 as D (6 bases). The CDR3 has 14 amino acids. The germline gives CDR1 MNHNS, CDR2 SASEGT. The germline V and J ends were trimmed by 1 base and 9 bases, with 13 bases remaining between them. CDR3 nucleotides: TGTGCCAGCAGTGAAGGGGCGGGGGCGGGGCCCCAGCATTTT. It yields the protein CASSEGAGAGPQHF.

The chain employs TRBV9 and TRBJ2-2; 14 bases are shared with TRBD2. The junction had 4 bases not matched to a gene; V was cut back by 0 bases and J by 6 bases. The germline gives CDR1 SGDLS, CDR2 YYNGEE. The CDR3 totals 17 residues. CDR3 sequence (DNA): TGTGCCAGCAGCGTAGGACTAGCGGGAGGGGTAGCCGGGGAGCTGTTTTTT. It codes for CASSVGLAGGVAGELFF.

The chain recombines TRBV7-6 with TRBJ1-4, with TRBD1 matching over 7 bases. J lost 6 bases, V lost 4 bases, and 2 bases had no gene match. Germline V gene sequence: CDR1 SGHVS, CDR2 FNYEAQ. The CDR3 is 13 amino acids. In DNA, the CDR3 is TGTGCCAGCAGCTACAGGGGTTATGAAAAACTGTTTTTT. Its translation: CASSYRGYEKLFF.

This clone was found a few times. The CDR3 DNA reads TGCGCCAGCAGCCAAGAGCGCGGGGCCTCCTACGAGCAGTACTTC. Protein: CASSQERGASYEQYF. The gene calls are TRBV4-1 and TRBJ2-7; weak D call: TRBD2 (6 bases). Trimming left V 0 bases short and J 0 bases short, with 9 bases between. The germline V gene has CDR1 MGHRA and CDR2 YSYEKL. The CDR3 covers 15 residues.